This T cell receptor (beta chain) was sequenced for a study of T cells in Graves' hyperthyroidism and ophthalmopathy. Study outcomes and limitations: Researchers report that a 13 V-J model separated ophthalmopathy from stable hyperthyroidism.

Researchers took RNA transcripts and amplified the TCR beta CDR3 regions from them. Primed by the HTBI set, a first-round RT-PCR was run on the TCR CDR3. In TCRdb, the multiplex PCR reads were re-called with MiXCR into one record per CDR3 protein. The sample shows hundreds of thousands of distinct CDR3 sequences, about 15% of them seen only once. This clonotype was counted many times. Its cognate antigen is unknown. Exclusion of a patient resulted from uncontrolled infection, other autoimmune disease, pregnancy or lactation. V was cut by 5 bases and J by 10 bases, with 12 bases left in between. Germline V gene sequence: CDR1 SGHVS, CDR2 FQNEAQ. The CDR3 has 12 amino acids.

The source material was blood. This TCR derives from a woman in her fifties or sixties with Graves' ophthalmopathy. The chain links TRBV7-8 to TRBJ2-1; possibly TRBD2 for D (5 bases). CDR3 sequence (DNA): TGTGCCAGCAGCAGCCAGCGGAGCGAGCAGTTCTTC. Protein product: CASSSQRSEQFF.